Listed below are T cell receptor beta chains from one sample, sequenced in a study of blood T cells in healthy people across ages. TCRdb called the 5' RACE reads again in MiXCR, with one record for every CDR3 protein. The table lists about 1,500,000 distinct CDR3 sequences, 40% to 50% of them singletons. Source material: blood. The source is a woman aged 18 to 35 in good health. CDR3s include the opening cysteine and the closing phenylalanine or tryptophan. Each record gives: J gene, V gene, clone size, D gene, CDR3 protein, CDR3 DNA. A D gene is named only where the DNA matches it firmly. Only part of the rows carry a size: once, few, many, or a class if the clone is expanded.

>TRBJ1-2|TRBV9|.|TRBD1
CASSSPVGGQEGGDGYTF
TGTGCCAGCAGCTCCCCTGTGGGGGGACAGGAGGGTGGCGATGGCTACACCTTC
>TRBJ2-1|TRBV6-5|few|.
CASSYYPSSGYEQFF
TGTGCCAGCAGTTACTACCCCTCCTCGGGCTATGAGCAGTTCTTC
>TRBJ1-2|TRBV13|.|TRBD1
CASSGTVQGVQGGWGYTF
TGTGCCAGCAGCGGTACCGTTCAGGGGGTACAAGGAGGATGGGGCTACACCTTC
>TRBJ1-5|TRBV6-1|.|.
CASSAGVQPQHF
TGTGCCAGCAGTGCGGGGGTTCAGCCCCAGCATTTT
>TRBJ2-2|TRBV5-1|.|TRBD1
CASSGTGGSNTGELFF
TGCGCCAGCAGCGGAACAGGGGGTTCGAACACCGGGGAGCTGTTTTTT
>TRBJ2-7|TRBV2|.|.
CASSVNTQSYEQYF
TGTGCCAGCAGTGTAAACACTCAGTCCTACGAGCAGTACTTC
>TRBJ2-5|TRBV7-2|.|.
CASSPWGDIQETQYF
TGTGCCAGCAGCCCTTGGGGGGACATCCAAGAGACCCAGTACTTC
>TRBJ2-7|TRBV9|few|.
CASGATSYEQYF
TGTGCCAGCGGCGCTACCTCCTACGAGCAGTACTTC
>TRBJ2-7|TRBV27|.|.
CASGGWPSYEQYF
TGTGCCAGCGGTGGGTGGCCGTCCTACGAGCAGTACTTC
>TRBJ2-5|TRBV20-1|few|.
CSARGYGESQETQYF
TGCAGTGCTAGAGGTTATGGGGAGTCCCAAGAGACCCAGTACTTC
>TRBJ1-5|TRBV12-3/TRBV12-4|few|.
CASSLGPFSNQPQHF
TGTGCCAGCAGTTTGGGACCTTTCAGCAATCAGCCCCAGCATTTT
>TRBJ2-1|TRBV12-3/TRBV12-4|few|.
CASSLRLVVVGEQFF
TGTGCCAGCAGTTTACGGCTAGTGGTGGTCGGTGAGCAGTTCTTC
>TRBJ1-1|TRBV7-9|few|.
CASSSRRDGHTEAFF
TGTGCCAGCAGCTCCCGCCGGGACGGACACACTGAAGCTTTCTTT
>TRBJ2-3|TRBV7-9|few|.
CASSPPGGPTDTQYF
TGTGCCAGCAGCCCCCCTGGGGGGCCCACAGATACGCAGTATTTT
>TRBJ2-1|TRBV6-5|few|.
CASTSSKGYNEQFF
TGTGCCAGCACCTCGTCTAAGGGGTACAATGAGCAGTTCTTC
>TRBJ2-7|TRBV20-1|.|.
CSARQASSYEQYF
TGCAGTGCTAGGCAGGCAAGCTCCTACGAGCAGTACTTC
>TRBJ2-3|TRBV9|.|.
CASSVAGLLTATQYF
TGTGCCAGCAGCGTAGCGGGTCTCCTCACAGCTACGCAGTATTTT
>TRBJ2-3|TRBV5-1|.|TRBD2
CASSPGTSGNTQYF
TGCGCCAGCAGCCCCGGGACTAGCGGGAATACGCAGTATTTT
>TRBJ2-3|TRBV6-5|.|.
CASSYSKGLQNTDTQYF
TGTGCCAGCAGTTACTCGAAGGGGTTACAAAACACAGATACGCAGTATTTT
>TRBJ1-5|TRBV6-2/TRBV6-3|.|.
CASSSPGTGGHQPQHF
TGTGCCAGCAGTTCCCCTGGGACGGGGGGACATCAGCCCCAGCATTTT
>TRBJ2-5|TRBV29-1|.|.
CSVAGSLISETQYF
TGCAGCGTTGCAGGGTCGTTGATCTCAGAGACCCAGTACTTC
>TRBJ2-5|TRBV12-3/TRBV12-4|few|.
CASTPGGETQYF
TGTGCCAGCACTCCCGGGGGAGAGACCCAGTACTTC
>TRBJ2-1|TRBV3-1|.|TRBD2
CASSLAGGRVNEQFF
TGTGCCAGCAGCTTAGCGGGGGGCAGGGTAAATGAGCAGTTCTTC
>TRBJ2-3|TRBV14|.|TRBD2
CASSRLAGQGTDTQYF
TGTGCCAGCAGCCGGCTAGCGGGGCAGGGCACAGATACGCAGTATTTT
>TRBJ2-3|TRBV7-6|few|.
CASSLGTPPGTDTQYF
TGTGCCAGCAGCTTAGGGACCCCTCCGGGCACAGATACGCAGTATTTT
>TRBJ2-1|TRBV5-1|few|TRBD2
CASNPDPSGSYNEQFF
TGCGCCAGCAACCCCGACCCTAGCGGCTCCTACAATGAGCAGTTCTTC